The 24 T cell receptor beta chains reported below all come from one sample, sequenced in a study of T cell responses to AZD1222 COVID-19 vaccine. Here immunoSEQ multiplex PCR was the method, and the copy in TCRdb shows in-frame clones only, minus some. The sample holds about 140,000 clones, 92% seen once. The specimen was peripheral blood, collected on day 0 of AZD1222 vaccination. The receptor source for this set is an adult in good health.

The V and J genes are TRBV7-2 and TRBJ2-2; unclear D gene. Between the trimmed V and J ends, which lost 1 base and 5 bases, there was a span of 14 bases. Germline CDR1 SGHTA, CDR2 FQGNSA. CDR3 size: 16 residues. This CDR3 is CASSLVPPVLTGELFF. CDR3 DNA sequence: TGTGCCAGCAGCTTAGTCCCCCCCGTTTTGACCGGGGAGCTGTTTTTT.

CDR3 sequence (DNA): TGTGCCAGTAGGCCAACAGGACCCTACGAGCAGTACTTC. It encodes CASRPTGPYEQYF. V is TRBV19 and J is TRBJ2-7; tentatively, D is TRBD1 (5 bases). CDR3 length: 13 amino acids. V was pared by 6 bases and J by 2 bases, with 11 bases between. The V gene's germline CDR1 is LNHDA and CDR2 SQIVND (reference sequence).

V usage is TRBV11-2 and J usage is TRBJ2-7; TRBD1 matches 9 bases. Germline V CDR1 and CDR2: SGHAT, FQNNGV. This CDR3 contains 14 residues. The J segment lost 7 bases and the V segment lost 1 base, leaving 5 bases of the junction unmatched. CDR3 coding DNA: TGTGCCAGCAGCTTAGGACAGGGGGTTAGGGAGCAGTACTTC. Protein sequence: CASSLGQGVREQYF.

The chain uses TRBV5-1 and TRBJ1-1; a weak D match, TRBD1 (6 bases). CDR1 and CDR2 from the germline V gene are SGHRS and YFSETQ. The CDR3 is 14 amino acids. The V gene lost 3 bases and the J gene lost 1 base, with 10 bases spanning the gap. The CDR3 nucleotides read TGCGCCAGCAGCTCCTCGGGACAGAACACTGAAGCTTTCTTT. Its protein is CASSSSGQNTEAFF.

This sequence joins TRBV7-2 and TRBJ1-1; 8 bases align to TRBD1. Germline assignment: CDR1 SGHTA and CDR2 FQGNSA. Trimming at V came to 1 base and at J to 3 bases, leaving 1 base not matched to a gene. The length of the CDR3 is 14 residues. This chain's CDR3 is CASSLDRGYTEAFF. The CDR3 region has the DNA TGTGCCAGCAGCTTAGACAGGGGGTACACTGAAGCTTTCTTT.

The genes are TRBV21-1 and TRBJ2-7; TRBD2, as called in the table, went unchecked against the DNA. TRBV21-1 is a pseudogene segment. CDR3 size: 15 residues. CDR3 in DNA: TGTGCCAGCAGCAATTTCTCACTAGCGGGCTACGAGCAGTACTTC. Residues: CASSNFSLAGYEQYF.

This chain connects TRBV6-6 to TRBJ1-1; tentatively, D is TRBD1 (6 bases). Trimming pared 5 bases from V and 0 bases from J, leaving 10 bases between. The germline V gene has CDR1 MNHNY and CDR2 SVGAGI (reference sequence). This CDR3 spans 14 amino acids. In DNA, the CDR3 is TGTGCCAGCAGTAACAGGGCCATGAACACTGAAGCTTTCTTT. This sequence encodes CASSNRAMNTEAFF.

This clone occurred once. The CDR3 reads CASSPLGPISGNTIYF. CDR3 in DNA: TGTGCCAGTAGTCCCCTGGGGCCGATCTCTGGAAACACCATATATTTT. The chain is built from TRBV19 and TRBJ1-3; perhaps TRBD1 as D (5 bases). The CDR3 sequence is 16 residues long. Germline CDR1 reads LNHDA; CDR2 reads SQIVND (reference sequence). V shed 5 bases and J shed 0 bases, with 14 bases lying between them.

The DNA for the CDR3 is TGCGCCAGCAGCCCGACTAGCGGGAGTAGAAATGAGCAGTTCTTC. Translated, it gives CASSPTSGSRNEQFF. The chain links TRBV5-1 to TRBJ2-1; 12 nucleotides agree with TRBD2. This CDR3 contains 15 residues. Germline values: CDR1 SGHRS, CDR2 YFSETQ. With 4 bases clipped from V and 7 bases from J, the junction kept 6 bases outside the gene matches.

The J gene is TRBJ1-1, the V gene TRBV9; D is uncertain. Trimming pared 7 bases from V and 11 bases from J, leaving 15 bases between. The CDR3 has 11 residues. CDR1 is SGDLS and CDR2 is YYNGEE in the germline V gene. The CDR3 region has the DNA TGTGCCAGCGGATCCCCGGGCCGGGCTTTCTTT. This codes for CASGSPGRAFF. Using reference TRBV9 and TRBJ1-1 for the parts outside the CDR3, the full variable domain is DSGVTQTPKHLITATGQRVTLRCSPRSGDLSVYWYQQSLDQGLQFLIQYYNGEERAKGNILERFSAQQFPDLHSELNLSSLELGDSALYFCASGSPGRAFFGQGTRLTVV.

This clone was recorded once. V is TRBV6-5 and J is TRBJ1-1, with TRBD1 matching 7 bases. V lost 6 bases and J lost 0; bases outside the gene matches: 7. In germline, CDR1 is MNHEY, CDR2 SVGAGI. The CDR3 contains 15 residues. CDR3 in amino acids: CASSADRTMNTEAFF. CDR3 bases: TGTGCCAGCAGCGCGGACAGGACAATGAACACTGAAGCTTTCTTT.

V gene TRBV5-1 combines with J gene TRBJ2-4; TRBD2 aligns across 7 bases. Germline CDR1 SGHRS, CDR2 YFSETQ. V was clipped by 4 bases and J by 0 bases; unmatched bases: 4. CDR3 size: 15 residues. CDR3 protein: CASSLTSIAKNIQYF. The CDR3 nucleotides are TGCGCCAGCAGCCTGACTAGCATAGCCAAAAACATTCAGTACTTC.

The rearrangement links TRBV6-5 to TRBJ1-2, with unresolved D. With 7 bases removed from V and 4 bases from J, the gap between germline ends came to 10 bases. The CDR3 is 12 amino acids. Germline V CDR1 and CDR2: MNHEY, SVGAGI. CDR3 loop: CASTKDRYGYTF. Here the CDR3 DNA reads TGTGCCAGCACCAAAGATCGCTATGGCTACACCTTC.

The chain employs TRBV2 and TRBJ2-6; the D gene could be TRBD1 or TRBD2 (5 bases each). V was pared by 5 bases and J by 0 bases, with 14 bases between. Germline V gene lookup returns CDR1 SNHLY and CDR2 FYNNEI. This CDR3 has 17 amino acids. CDR3 protein: CASSPRDRNSGANVLTF. CDR3 DNA sequence: TGTGCCAGCAGTCCTCGGGACCGCAACTCTGGGGCCAACGTCCTGACTTTC. Full variable domain (remainder filled in from reference TRBV2 and TRBJ2-6): EPEVTQTPSHQVTQMGQEVILRCVPISNHLYFYWYRQILGQKVEFLVSFYNNEISEKSEIFDDQFSVERPDGSNFTLKIRSTKLEDSAMYFCASSPRDRNSGANVLTFGAGSRLTVL.

This chain joins TRBV12-3 or TRBV12-4 and TRBJ2-3; 7 bases are shared with TRBD1. CDR3 length equals 12 residues. V trimming: 6 bases; J trimming: 6 bases; junction bases outside the gene matches: 3. The CDR3 DNA is TGTGCCAGCAGCCAGACAGGGGATACGCAGTATTTT. It is translated as CASSQTGDTQYF.

This clone was picked up one time. The chain couples TRBV5-1 to TRBJ2-7, with D possibly TRBD2 on 6 matching bases. The CDR3 loop spans 14 amino acids. V lost 2 bases, J lost 5 bases, and 14 bases lay in between. CDR1 and CDR2 from the germline V gene are SGHRS and YFSETQ. The CDR3 sequence is CASSFNGRRNEQYF. CDR3 sequence (DNA): TGCGCCAGCAGCTTTAACGGGAGAAGAAACGAGCAGTACTTC.

The rearrangement uses TRBV7-2 and TRBJ2-3; 12 bases fit TRBD2. V gave up 5 bases and J gave up 1 base; unmatched junction bases: 4. The germline CDR1 and CDR2 sequences are SGHTA and FQGNSA. The CDR3 contains 16 residues. In DNA, the CDR3 is TGTGCCAGCAGCACCAGACTAGCGGGAGGCACAGATACGCAGTATTTT. Protein sequence: CASSTRLAGGTDTQYF.

This chain uses TRBV7-2 with TRBJ1-6; the D gene is possibly TRBD1 (5 bases). Per germline, CDR1 SGHTA and CDR2 FQGNSA. The CDR3 covers 14 residues. Trimming cost V 3 bases and J 7 bases, with 10 bases left between them. The DNA for the CDR3 is TGTGCCAGCAGCTTCCAGGGTGAGAATTCACCCCTCCACTTT. Encoded protein: CASSFQGENSPLHF.

V and J are TRBV18 and TRBJ1-6; no definite D call. The CDR3 consists of 13 residues. Trimming shortened V by 4 bases and J by 5 bases, and 6 bases separated the two germline ends. Germline loops: CDR1 KGHSH, CDR2 LQKENI. CDR3 amino acids: CASSREDNSPLHF. Written as DNA, the CDR3 is TGTGCCAGCTCACGGGAGGATAATTCACCCCTCCACTTT.

CDR3 DNA: TGTGCCAGCAGTTTATCGTCTGGGGCTAGCAATCAGCCCCAGCATTTT. Translation: CASSLSSGASNQPQHF. The chain links TRBV27 to TRBJ1-5; D possibly corresponds to TRBD1 (5 bases). The ends were cut back, 0 bases at V and 0 bases at J, with 9 bases in the middle. Germline V gene lookup returns CDR1 MNHEY and CDR2 SMNVEV (reference sequence). The CDR3 covers 16 residues.

The V gene is TRBV6-4, the J gene TRBJ2-3, with 7 bases fitting TRBD1. Germline V gene data show CDR1 as MRHNA and CDR2 as SNTAGT. The CDR3 contains 14 residues. V was pared by 5 bases and J by 4 bases, with 6 bases of the junction left unmatched. The CDR3 spells CASSRRQGADTQYF. Here the CDR3 DNA reads TGTGCCAGCAGTCGACGACAGGGAGCAGATACGCAGTATTTT.

This clone was observed a single time. The chain is built from TRBV9 and TRBJ1-3; D remains unclear. Germline assignment: CDR1 SGDLS and CDR2 YYNGEE. The CDR3 is 12 amino acids. Trimming removed 3 bases from V and 4 bases from J, with 5 bases in between. CDR3 bases: TGTGCCAGCAGCGGACAAGGAAACACCATATATTTT. It codes for CASSGQGNTIYF.

The genes are TRBV20-1 and TRBJ2-3, with D unclear. This CDR3 contains 11 residues. Germline V gives CDR1 DFQATT, CDR2 SNEGSKA (reference sequence). Trimming shortened V by 6 bases and J by 5 bases, and 9 bases separated the two germline ends. CDR3 loop: CSADHRDTQYF. The CDR3 region has the DNA TGCAGTGCAGATCACAGAGATACGCAGTATTTT.

The rearrangement uses TRBV6-1 and TRBJ1-5, with a tentative D call TRBD1 (5 bases). CDR3 length: 14 amino acids. Germline V gene data show CDR1 as MNHNS and CDR2 as SASEGT. Between the trimmed V and J ends, which lost 6 bases and 4 bases, there was a span of 13 bases. The CDR3: CASRPEQANQPQHF. CDR3 DNA sequence: TGTGCCAGCAGGCCAGAACAGGCAAATCAGCCCCAGCATTTT.